This T cell receptor (beta chain) was sequenced in a study of blood T cells in healthy people across ages. For the second PCR, which ran for about 7 to 12 cycles, a sample-barcoded 5' primer and a J-beta primer mix were used. TCRdb reprocessed the 5' RACE reads with MiXCR, giving one entry per CDR3 protein. This sample yields over a million distinct CDR3 sequences, of which 35% to 45% are seen a single time; about 4% belongs to the top ten. Deletions cut 3 bases from V and 3 bases from J, with 8 bases between. The CDR3 contains 13 residues. This clonotype has a handful of counts. This chain links TRBV12-3 or TRBV12-4 with TRBJ1-2; no firm D call. The clonotype originates from a young woman in good health. Sequenced: blood. CDR3 residues: CASSFPSYYGYTF. CDR3 nucleotide sequence: TGTGCCAGCAGTTTTCCCAGCTACTATGGCTACACCTTC.